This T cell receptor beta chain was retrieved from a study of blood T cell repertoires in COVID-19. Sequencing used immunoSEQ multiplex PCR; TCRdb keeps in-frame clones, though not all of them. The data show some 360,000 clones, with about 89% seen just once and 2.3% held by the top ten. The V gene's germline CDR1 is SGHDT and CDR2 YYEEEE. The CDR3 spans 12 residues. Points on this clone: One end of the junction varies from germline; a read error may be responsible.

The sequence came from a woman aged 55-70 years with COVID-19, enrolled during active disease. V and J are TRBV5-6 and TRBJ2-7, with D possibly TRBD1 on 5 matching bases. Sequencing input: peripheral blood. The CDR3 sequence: CASSLSDRQKDF. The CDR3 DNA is TGTGCCAGCAGCTTGTCGGATAGACAGAAGGACTTC.